The 20 T cell receptor beta chains presented below share a single source sample, sequenced in a study of T cells after yellow fever vaccination. One entry per CDR3 protein, called by TCRdb with MiXCR from the 5' RACE reads. The sample comprises some 300,000 distinct CDR3 sequences, approximately 8% of which are singletons, and around 3.1% rests with the top ten. Sequencing used CD4+ T cells sorted from PBMCs, obtained 5 days after the yellow fever booster vaccination. These receptors all come from a man younger than 35 who received the YFV17D yellow fever vaccine.

This sequence joins TRBV20-1 and TRBJ2-3; 8 positions agree with TRBD2. CDR1 DFQATT and CDR2 SNEGSKA come from the germline V gene (reference sequence). This CDR3 comprises 16 residues. V shed 0 bases, J shed 0 bases, and the junction held 5 bases outside the gene matches. CDR3 region: CSARDGIAGSTDTQYF. In nucleotides, the CDR3 is TGCAGTGCTAGAGATGGGATAGCGGGGAGCACAGATACGCAGTATTTT.

V is TRBV5-4 and J is TRBJ2-1; the match to TRBD2 covers 7 bases. With 2 bases clipped from V and 3 bases from J, the junction kept 5 bases outside the gene matches. Germline V gene lookup returns CDR1 SGHNT and CDR2 YYREEE (reference sequence). The CDR3 length is 15 residues. CDR3 coding DNA: TGTGCCAGCAGCTTTCGGGGCGGGGGCTACAATGAGCAGTTCTTC. Translation: CASSFRGGGYNEQFF.

This clonotype was observed a few times. This chain links TRBV7-2 with TRBJ2-7, with TRBD2 matching over 9 bases. The germline V gene has CDR1 SGHTA and CDR2 FQGNSA. V gave up 8 bases and J gave up 3 bases; unmatched junction bases: 8. The CDR3 is 14 amino acids. The CDR3 here is CASSGGSGGYEQYF. The CDR3 region has the DNA TGTGCCAGCTCCGGGGGTAGCGGGGGCTACGAGCAGTACTTC.

The chain carries TRBV5-1 and TRBJ2-1; maybe TRBD1 (5 bases). Trimming pared 6 bases from V and 0 bases from J, leaving 7 bases between. Germline values: CDR1 SGHRS, CDR2 YFSETQ. This CDR3 spans 13 amino acids. The CDR3 region is CASKQVSYNEQFF. Written as DNA, the CDR3 is TGCGCCAGCAAACAGGTCTCCTACAATGAGCAGTTCTTC.

The rearrangement joins TRBV6-4 to TRBJ2-1; 7 bases agree with TRBD1. Germline V gene sequence: CDR1 MRHNA, CDR2 SNTAGT. CDR3 length equals 15 residues. The V and J ends lost 4 bases and 6 bases, in that order; junction bases with no gene match: 9. CDR3 sequence reads: CASSVPSDRANEQFF. CDR3 DNA sequence: TGTGCCAGCAGTGTCCCCTCCGACAGGGCCAATGAGCAGTTCTTC.

This clonotype was found a few times. The V and J genes are TRBV6-5 and TRBJ1-5, with unresolved D. Per germline, CDR1 MNHEY and CDR2 SVGAGI. This CDR3 comprises 15 residues. Trimming stripped 0 bases from V and 4 bases from J, with 10 bases between. CDR3 sequence: CASSYSPAENQPQHF. The CDR3 region has the DNA TGTGCCAGCAGTTACTCGCCAGCGGAGAATCAGCCCCAGCATTTT.

The chain employs TRBV20-1 and TRBJ2-3; 9 nucleotides align to TRBD2. The CDR3 has 13 residues. Germline CDR1 DFQATT, CDR2 SNEGSKA (reference sequence). The CDR3 protein is CSRGGAETDTQYF. CDR3 coding DNA: TGCAGCCGCGGGGGGGCGGAGACAGATACGCAGTATTTT.

This clonotype was recorded a few times. The chain employs TRBV3-1 and TRBJ2-2; D might be TRBD1 (6 bases). The germline gives CDR1 LGHDT, CDR2 YNNKEL (reference sequence). The CDR3 spans 13 residues. Trimming cost V 5 bases and J 5 bases, with 9 bases left between them. This CDR3 is CASSGRGTGELFF. CDR3 bases: TGTGCCAGCAGCGGAAGGGGGACCGGGGAGCTGTTTTTT.

V usage is TRBV5-1 and J usage is TRBJ2-4, with D tentatively TRBD2 (5 bases). Between the trimmed V and J ends, which lost 2 bases and 8 bases, there was a span of 14 bases. CDR1 is SGHRS and CDR2 is YFSETQ in the germline V gene. The CDR3 is 14 residues long. This CDR3 is CASSFAGPEDIQYF. The CDR3 nucleotides read TGCGCCAGCAGCTTCGCCGGTCCGGAGGACATTCAGTACTTC. Full variable domain (rest looked up from reference TRBV5-1 and TRBJ2-4): KAGVTQTPRYLIKTRGQQVTLSCSPISGHRSVSWYQQTPGQGLQFLFEYFSETQRNKGNFPGRFSGRQFSNSRSEMNVSTLELGDSALYLCASSFAGPEDIQYFGAGTRLSVL.

The chain joins TRBV6-2 or TRBV6-3 to TRBJ2-5; D is ambiguous. V was clipped by 8 bases and J by 1 base, with 8 bases between them. The CDR3 sequence is 12 residues long. From germline, CDR1 is MNHEY and CDR2 SVGEGT. CDR3 residues: CASGVSQETQYF. DNA of the CDR3: TGTGCCAGCGGGGTTTCCCAAGAGACCCAGTACTTC.

The chain carries TRBV5-1 and TRBJ1-1, with 10 bases that match TRBD1. From germline, CDR1 is SGHRS and CDR2 YFSETQ. Losses at the gene ends were 4 bases for V and 1 base for J; bases not matched to a gene: 1. This CDR3 region has 14 residues. CDR3 protein: CASSGTGANTEAFF. Written as DNA, the CDR3 is TGCGCCAGCAGCGGGACAGGGGCGAACACTGAAGCTTTCTTT.

This clonotype was seen only a few times. The gene calls are TRBV18 and TRBJ1-1, with D maybe TRBD1 (5 bases). This CDR3 is built from 15 residues. Germline V gene data show CDR1 as KGHSH and CDR2 as LQKENI. The V end was cut by 2 bases, the J end by 3 bases, with 13 bases between. The CDR3 loop reads CASSPGSRGDTEAFF. The CDR3 bases are TGTGCCAGCTCACCAGGCTCCAGAGGGGACACTGAAGCTTTCTTT.

This clonotype was detected a few times. This rearrangement joins TRBV11-2 to TRBJ2-7, with 8 nucleotides matching TRBD2. Germline CDR1 and CDR2: SGHAT and FQNNGV. J lost 3 bases, V lost 5 bases, and 12 bases had no gene match. The CDR3 loop spans 16 amino acids. The chain's CDR3 is CASSLGAGGMVYEQYF. The DNA for the CDR3 is TGTGCCAGCAGCCTCGGGGCGGGGGGCATGGTCTACGAGCAGTACTTC.

This clonotype was detected many times. This rearrangement joins TRBV12-3 or TRBV12-4 to TRBJ1-3; D gene ambiguous. This CDR3 is built from 13 residues. V was trimmed by 2 bases and J by 4 bases, leaving 6 bases between them. CDR3 protein: CASSLFVGNTIYF. The CDR3 coding sequence is TGTGCCAGCAGTTTATTTGTCGGAAACACCATATATTTT.

The CDR3 sequence: CASSSYGTTNEKLFF. In DNA, the CDR3 is TGTGCCAGCAGTTCCTACGGAACAACTAATGAAAAACTGTTTTTT. The V and J genes are TRBV12-3 or TRBV12-4 and TRBJ1-4, with D unresolved. The CDR3 sequence is 15 residues long. V lost 4 bases to trimming and J lost 0 bases, with 9 bases between them.

In this sample, this clonotype turned up a few times. The chain recombines TRBV7-2 with TRBJ1-6, with TRBD1 as a possible D gene (5 bases). Trimming removed 5 bases at V and 0 bases at J, with 11 bases between. The CDR3 has 16 residues. Germline CDR1 and CDR2: SGHTA and FQGNSA. CDR3 protein: CASSQWGSSYNSPLHF. CDR3 DNA sequence: TGTGCCAGCAGCCAGTGGGGGAGCTCCTATAATTCACCCCTCCACTTT.

The chain combines TRBV5-1 with TRBJ2-5, with D tentatively TRBD1 (5 bases). CDR3 length: 12 residues. Germline CDR1 is SGHRS and CDR2 is YFSETQ. Trimming took off 7 bases at V and 2 bases at J, with 9 bases between the two ends. Here the CDR3 DNA reads TGCGCCAGCGGGGCAGCTCAAGAGACCCAGTACTTC. The encoded protein is CASGAAQETQYF.

This clonotype showed up many times. The chain joins TRBV20-1 to TRBJ2-5, with TRBD2 matching over 9 bases. J was trimmed by 4 bases and V by 5 bases; bases with no gene match: 17. Germline CDR1 is DFQATT and CDR2 is SNEGSKA (reference sequence). The CDR3 length is 17 residues. CDR3 nucleotide sequence: TGCAGTGCTCCCCGGGAGAGCGGGGGGTACGCCCGAGAGACCCAGTACTTC. This sequence encodes CSAPRESGGYARETQYF.

This clonotype was counted a few times. The chain combines TRBV9 with TRBJ1-1; unclear D gene. CDR3 length: 14 residues. Trimming cost V 4 bases and J 4 bases, with 14 bases left between them. In germline, CDR1 is SGDLS, CDR2 YYNGEE. The CDR3 DNA sequence: TGTGCCAGCAGCCCTCAGGTCATGGGCACTGAAGCTTTCTTT. As protein: CASSPQVMGTEAFF.

The CDR3 protein is CSVEGDRVEQYF. CDR3 nucleotide sequence: TGCAGCGTTGAGGGGGATCGAGTCGAGCAGTACTTC. The rearrangement links TRBV29-1 to TRBJ2-7, with D perhaps matching TRBD1 or TRBD2 (5 bases each). The CDR3 spans 12 residues. Germline values: CDR1 SQVTM, CDR2 ANQGSEA. V shed 3 bases and J shed 6 bases, with 12 bases lying between them.